Each of the 6 T cell receptor beta chains below was sequenced from the same sample in a study of blood T cell repertoires in COVID-19. The protocol was immunoSEQ multiplex PCR, while the TCRdb copy is restricted to in-frame clones and leaves out a portion. The sample comprises fewer than 200,000 clones, about 93% of which are singletons, and 0.53% rests with the top ten. The sample comprised peripheral blood. The receptors stem from a man aged 50-59 years with acute or convalescent COVID-19.

CDR3 nucleotides: TGTGCCAGCAGTGCTTGGGGACTAGCGGGAGAGGGGCAAGAGACCCAGTACTTC. This gives the protein CASSAWGLAGEGQETQYF. This chain joins TRBV6-1 and TRBJ2-5; TRBD2 agrees at 14 bases. The junction had 9 bases not matched to a gene; V was cut back by 4 bases and J by 2 bases. This CDR3 has 18 residues. CDR1 is MNHNS, CDR2 SASEGT, per germline.

This clone appeared once. The rearrangement joins TRBV2 to TRBJ2-7; D might be TRBD2 (6 bases). Germline values: CDR1 SNHLY, CDR2 FYNNEI. Between the trimmed V and J ends, which lost 0 bases and 2 bases, there was a span of 8 bases. This CDR3 comprises 14 residues. The CDR3 coding sequence is TGTGCCAGCAGTGAAGCACCGGGGGCCTACGAGCAGTACGTC. This codes for CASSEAPGAYEQYV.

The rearrangement uses TRBV6-2 or TRBV6-3 and TRBJ2-7; 7 bases align to TRBD1. After removal of 5 bases from V and 2 bases from J, the junction contained 9 bases not matched to a gene. Germline lookup yields CDR1 MNHEY and CDR2 SVGEGT. There are 15 residues in the CDR3. CDR3 loop: CASSHADRATYEQYF. The CDR3 DNA reads TGTGCCAGCAGTCACGCCGACAGGGCAACCTACGAGCAGTACTTC.

The rearrangement joins TRBV28 to TRBJ1-1, with 8 bases lining up with TRBD1. V gave up 3 bases and J gave up 5 bases; unmatched junction bases: 11. The CDR3 extends over 16 amino acids. Looked up from germline, CDR1 is MDHEN and CDR2 is SYDVKM. CDR3: CASSFTLGQGGTEAFF. DNA of the CDR3: TGTGCCAGCAGTTTCACCCTCGGACAGGGTGGTACTGAAGCTTTCTTT.

This sequence joins TRBV9 and TRBJ2-1; D might be TRBD1 (6 bases). CDR1 and CDR2 (germline): SGDLS, YYNGEE. Trimming took off 4 bases at V and 3 bases at J, with 17 bases between the two ends. The length of the CDR3 is 16 residues. The CDR3 is CASSLGAGGYYNEQFF. Written as DNA, the CDR3 is TGTGCCAGCAGCTTAGGGGCTGGGGGCTACTACAATGAGCAGTTCTTC.

The chain has TRBV11-2 and TRBJ2-1; 13 positions agree with TRBD2. With 6 bases clipped from V and 10 bases from J, the junction kept 6 bases outside the gene matches. The CDR3 loop spans 14 amino acids. Germline V gene sequence: CDR1 SGHAT, CDR2 FQNNGV. The CDR3 loop is CASRTSGGAGEQFF. The CDR3 nucleotides are TGTGCCAGCAGAACTAGCGGGGGGGCCGGGGAGCAGTTCTTC.